This T cell receptor beta chain comes out of a study of T cell changes during pregnancy in multiple sclerosis. In germline, CDR1 is MNHEY, CDR2 SVGAGI. This CDR3 contains 14 residues. V lost 8 bases and J 8 bases, leaving 21 bases between the germline ends. The repertoire was sequenced with immunoSEQ multiplex PCR; TCRdb's copy has only in-frame clones and lacks some. The sample consists of about 30,000 clones, just over 90% of them appearing once. This TCR derives from a female donor in good health, enrolled as a control in a pregnancy study. The rearrangement uses TRBV6-5 and TRBJ1-2; possibly TRBD1 for D (6 bases). The source material was peripheral blood, sampled in the second trimester of pregnancy. CDR3 region: CASCKDQGRGGYTF. In nucleotides, the CDR3 is TGTGCCAGCTGTAAGGACCAGGGGAGGGGGGGCTACACCTTC.